The sequence of this T cell receptor beta chain was determined in a study of blood T cell repertoires in COVID-19 (dated by TCRdb to 2018 to 2020). Regarding the study in general: Collaborator samples came from the United States, Italy and Spain and covered acute and convalescent phases of COVID-19. The repertoires were released in a freely available public database meant as a resource for research on the immune response to SARS-CoV-2. Samples were obtained from the ongoing ImmuneRACE study (first 160 participants) and from some 1,200 subjects provided by 6 global collaborators. The sample metadata nearly always contained a de-identified subject ID, COVID-19 status, age in years and sex. Where HLA class I and class II types were available, the types were taken from metadata supplied by the sample provider, not from assay-based typing. Deeply sampled blood TCRbeta repertoires from subjects exposed to, actively infected with, or recovered from COVID-19 were included in the dataset. The prospective study material was composed of cDNA or gDNA derived from T cells, B-cell-depleted T cells, or PBMCs.

The immunoSEQ Assay, a bias-controlled multiplex PCR, was used to amplify TCRbeta CDR3 regions from genomic DNA. Concerning the study's data processing: Nucleated cell counts per sample were estimated from amplification of reference gene primers within the assay. To quantify the absolute abundance of each unique TCRbeta CDR3 rearrangement, sequence reads were collapsed and filtered. Productive Simpson clonality was computed per sample as the square root of Simpson's diversity index over productive rearrangements. TCRdb holds this immuneACCESS table with in-frame rearrangements only. Some clones are missing; in checked studies, unresolved V genes explain under half, and the rest has no known cause. V and J calls and clone size are copied from that table; D and trimming were computed from the DNA. Within this sample are some 200,000 clones, with roughly four fifths of them counted one time only. Approximately 6.1% of the sample is in the top ten clones.

To note about this clone: It has no known antigen specificity. No base-level quality is on record; no much larger clone is a single base apart.

What the work shows at the level of the full study, not this receptor alone: Clinical and demographic metadata were provided uncurated, with the amount varying by source and participant.

Whole blood was collected in K2EDTA tubes by collaborating institutions according to the institutions' own protocols. Collaborator samples were shipped for TCRbeta analysis as frozen whole blood, isolated PBMCs, or DNA extracted from either sample type. Material for sequencing was peripheral blood. This sequence originates from a woman between 35 and 50 years old with acute or convalescent COVID-19.

The DNA sequence is TGTGCCAGCAGCCTAAGGAACACTGAAGCTTTCTTT. Translated, this gives CASSLRNTEAFF. The rearrangement joined TRBV13 to TRBJ1-1, with no confidently assigned D gene. The trim is 5 bases for V and 1 base for J, with a gap of 5 bases between the germline ends. CDR1 PRHDT and CDR2 FYEKMQ were looked up in the germline V gene (reference sequence). From the cysteine through the phenylalanine, the CDR3 covers 12 amino acids. Of all the DNA, just the CDR3 is kept, 36 bases in frame from base 1.